This is a list of T cell receptor beta chains from one sample in a study of blood T cell repertoires in COVID-19. Sequenced by immunoSEQ multiplex PCR; TCRdb stores in-frame clones only, minus some. This sample carries 200,000 to 300,000 clones, over 80% of them seen once, and the ten largest clones take approximately 2%. The specimen was peripheral blood. The receptors shown here come from a man aged 25-45 years who had recovered from COVID-19. CDR3s include the opening cysteine and the closing phenylalanine or tryptophan. Fields, in order: clone size, D gene, V gene, J gene, CDR3 DNA, CDR3 protein. A D gene is named only where the DNA matches it firmly. Part of the rows lack a size; the others show once, few, many or a class for expanded clones.

clone_size: -; d_call: -; v_call: TRBV18; j_call: TRBJ1-1; cdr3_nt: TGTGCCAGCTCACCAACGAGGAACACTGAAGCTTTCTTT; cdr3_aa: CASSPTRNTEAFF
clone_size: -; d_call: -; v_call: TRBV5-1; j_call: TRBJ1-1; cdr3_nt: TGCGCCAGCAGCTTAAGTAACCTAGAGAACACTGAAGCTTTCTTT; cdr3_aa: CASSLSNLENTEAFF
clone_size: -; d_call: -; v_call: TRBV19; j_call: TRBJ2-3; cdr3_nt: TGTGCCAGTAGTATTGGAGGGACCTCCACAGATACGCAGTATTTT; cdr3_aa: CASSIGGTSTDTQYF
clone_size: -; d_call: -; v_call: TRBV3-1/TRBV3-2; j_call: TRBJ2-3; cdr3_nt: TGTGCCAGCAGCCAAAAACCGGGACTCCTCACAGATACGCAGTATTTT; cdr3_aa: CASSQKPGLLTDTQYF
clone_size: once; d_call: TRBD2; v_call: TRBV9; j_call: TRBJ2-5; cdr3_nt: TGTGCCAGCAGCGTAGGTAATAGCGGGGGGATCCAAGAGACCCAGTACTTC; cdr3_aa: CASSVGNSGGIQETQYF
clone_size: -; d_call: -; v_call: TRBV5-1; j_call: TRBJ2-7; cdr3_nt: TGCGCCAGCAGCTTGGAGCCATACTCCTACGAGCAGTACTTC; cdr3_aa: CASSLEPYSYEQYF
clone_size: -; d_call: -; v_call: TRBV28; j_call: TRBJ2-5; cdr3_nt: TGTGCCAGCAGTAGGGGTGTCTGGCGGGGGACCCAGTACTTC; cdr3_aa: CASSRGVWRGTQYF
clone_size: -; d_call: TRBD2; v_call: TRBV9; j_call: TRBJ2-1; cdr3_nt: TGTGCCAGCAGCGTAGGCGCTAGCGGGGGGCAGGGTGAGCAGTTCTTC; cdr3_aa: CASSVGASGGQGEQFF
clone_size: -; d_call: -; v_call: TRBV4-1; j_call: TRBJ1-3; cdr3_nt: TGCGCCAGCAGCCAAGATAAGGGGGGGCCGTCTGGAAACACCATATATTTT; cdr3_aa: CASSQDKGGPSGNTIYF
clone_size: -; d_call: -; v_call: TRBV5-1; j_call: TRBJ1-1; cdr3_nt: TGCGCCAGCAGTCGGGGGGAAACTGAAGCTTTCTTT; cdr3_aa: CASSRGETEAFF
clone_size: -; d_call: TRBD1; v_call: TRBV19; j_call: TRBJ2-3; cdr3_nt: TGTGCCAGTAGGACAGGGTCTTACACAGATACGCAGTATTTT; cdr3_aa: CASRTGSYTDTQYF
clone_size: -; d_call: TRBD2; v_call: TRBV7-2; j_call: TRBJ2-3; cdr3_nt: TGTGCCAGCAGCTTAGCTCTGCGGGGGGGCACAGATACGCAGTATTTT; cdr3_aa: CASSLALRGGTDTQYF
clone_size: few; d_call: TRBD1; v_call: TRBV11-2; j_call: TRBJ1-6; cdr3_nt: TGTGCCAGCAGCTCCGGGACAGGGCGTACGTCACCCCTCCACTTT; cdr3_aa: CASSSGTGRTSPLHF
clone_size: once; d_call: TRBD1; v_call: TRBV7-6; j_call: TRBJ2-7; cdr3_nt: TGTGCCAGCACCCAAGACAGGGTGGGCGAGCAGTACTTC; cdr3_aa: CASTQDRVGEQYF
clone_size: -; d_call: -; v_call: TRBV7-6; j_call: TRBJ1-3; cdr3_nt: TGTGCCAGCAGCTTAGCTCCCGACAGCTCTGGAAACACCATATATTTT; cdr3_aa: CASSLAPDSSGNTIYF
clone_size: -; d_call: -; v_call: TRBV4-1; j_call: TRBJ2-2; cdr3_nt: TGCGCCAGCAGCCAAGGGCCCATCACCGGGGAGCTGTTTTTT; cdr3_aa: CASSQGPITGELFF
clone_size: few; d_call: TRBD1; v_call: TRBV27; j_call: TRBJ1-6; cdr3_nt: TGTGCCAGCAGGGAGGCCACAGGGGGCTGGGATTCACCCCTCCACTTT; cdr3_aa: CASREATGGWDSPLHF
clone_size: -; d_call: TRBD1; v_call: TRBV5-1; j_call: TRBJ1-2; cdr3_nt: TGCGCCAGCAGCTCCGGACAGGGGGCATTCTATGGCTACACCTTC; cdr3_aa: CASSSGQGAFYGYTF
clone_size: -; d_call: TRBD2; v_call: TRBV27; j_call: TRBJ2-2; cdr3_nt: TGTGCCGCGGGGGTAACCGGGGAGCTGTTTTTT; cdr3_aa: CAAGVTGELFF
clone_size: -; d_call: TRBD1; v_call: TRBV6-5; j_call: TRBJ1-6; cdr3_nt: TGTGCCAGCGGATGGCAGGGGGAGTATAATTCACCCCTCCACTTT; cdr3_aa: CASGWQGEYNSPLHF
clone_size: once; d_call: -; v_call: TRBV21-1; j_call: TRBJ2-5; cdr3_nt: TGTGCCAGCAGTAGGACTAGCGGGGGGGGACAAGAGACCCAGTACTTC; cdr3_aa: CASSRTSGGGQETQYF
clone_size: few; d_call: -; v_call: TRBV19; j_call: TRBJ1-3; cdr3_nt: TGTGCCAGTACCCTATCAGGGGTACGAACCTCTGGAAACACCATATATTTT; cdr3_aa: CASTLSGVRTSGNTIYF
clone_size: -; d_call: -; v_call: TRBV27; j_call: TRBJ1-5; cdr3_nt: TGTGCCAGCAGTTTATCCGGTAGGAGGAATCAGCCCCAGCATTTT; cdr3_aa: CASSLSGRRNQPQHF
clone_size: once; d_call: TRBD2; v_call: TRBV3-1/TRBV3-2; j_call: TRBJ2-1; cdr3_nt: TGTGCCAGCAGGAAAAGCGGGGGGCGTCTTAGGAACAATGAGCAGTTCTTC; cdr3_aa: CASRKSGGRLRNNEQFF
clone_size: -; d_call: TRBD1; v_call: TRBV19; j_call: TRBJ1-2; cdr3_nt: TGTGCCAGTACGAAATGGGACAGGGGGGACGGCTACACCTTC; cdr3_aa: CASTKWDRGDGYTF
clone_size: -; d_call: -; v_call: TRBV6-6; j_call: TRBJ1-5; cdr3_nt: TGTGCCAGCAGCTTCCGGGAGGAGCATCAGCCCCAGCATTTT; cdr3_aa: CASSFREEHQPQHF
clone_size: -; d_call: TRBD2; v_call: TRBV6-1; j_call: TRBJ2-3; cdr3_nt: TGTGCCAGCAGTGCCTCGGGGGGGCACAGCACAGATACGCAGTATTTT; cdr3_aa: CASSASGGHSTDTQYF
clone_size: -; d_call: TRBD1; v_call: TRBV6-1; j_call: TRBJ1-5; cdr3_nt: TGTGCCAGCAGTGAATTGACAGGGGGAAACAATCAGCCCCAGCATTTT; cdr3_aa: CASSELTGGNNQPQHF
clone_size: -; d_call: TRBD1; v_call: TRBV27; j_call: TRBJ2-1; cdr3_nt: TGTGCCAGCAGACCCGGGACAGGGGCCTACAATGAGCAGTTCTTC; cdr3_aa: CASRPGTGAYNEQFF
clone_size: few; d_call: TRBD2; v_call: TRBV2; j_call: TRBJ2-2; cdr3_nt: TGTGCCAGCAGTTTTACTAGCGGGGACACCGGGGAGCTGTTTTTT; cdr3_aa: CASSFTSGDTGELFF
clone_size: -; d_call: TRBD2; v_call: TRBV5-8; j_call: TRBJ2-3; cdr3_nt: TGTGCCAGCAGCCATTTAGCGGGGGGCACAGATACGCAGTATTTT; cdr3_aa: CASSHLAGGTDTQYF
clone_size: -; d_call: TRBD1; v_call: TRBV7-2; j_call: TRBJ1-2; cdr3_nt: TGTGCCAGCAGCTTAGAGACAGGGGGTGGGTATGGCTACACCTTC; cdr3_aa: CASSLETGGGYGYTF
clone_size: -; d_call: -; v_call: TRBV21-1; j_call: TRBJ1-1; cdr3_nt: TGTGCCAGCAGCCAACGTGGGGACAGGGGACCCCCCATGAACACTGAAGCTTTCTTT; cdr3_aa: CASSQRGDRGPPMNTEAFF
clone_size: -; d_call: -; v_call: TRBV18; j_call: TRBJ2-5; cdr3_nt: TGTGCCAGCTCCAGACTAGAGGGCGGAGAGACCCAGTACTTC; cdr3_aa: CASSRLEGGETQYF
clone_size: -; d_call: TRBD1; v_call: TRBV2; j_call: TRBJ1-5; cdr3_nt: TGTGCCAGCAGTGACCCGAGAGGACAGGGGTCCAATCAGCCCCAGCATTTT; cdr3_aa: CASSDPRGQGSNQPQHF
clone_size: -; d_call: TRBD1; v_call: TRBV7-6; j_call: TRBJ2-2; cdr3_nt: TGTGCCAGCAGCCGGACAGGGGCTGAAACCGGGGAGCTGTTTTTT; cdr3_aa: CASSRTGAETGELFF
clone_size: -; d_call: TRBD1; v_call: TRBV5-6; j_call: TRBJ1-3; cdr3_nt: TGTGCCAGCAGCCGCGGGACAGGGGATCGAAACACCATATATTTT; cdr3_aa: CASSRGTGDRNTIYF
clone_size: once; d_call: TRBD1; v_call: TRBV10-3; j_call: TRBJ2-7; cdr3_nt: TGTGCCATCAGTGAGCGAGACAGGGGCCACGAGCAGTACTTC; cdr3_aa: CAISERDRGHEQYF
clone_size: -; d_call: TRBD2; v_call: TRBV9; j_call: TRBJ2-3; cdr3_nt: TGTGCCAGCAGCGTAGGTGCGACTAGCGGGGGGGCTTCAGATACGCAGTATTTT; cdr3_aa: CASSVGATSGGASDTQYF
clone_size: -; d_call: TRBD2; v_call: TRBV5-4; j_call: TRBJ2-5; cdr3_nt: TGTGCCAGCAGCGCGGGAGTCAGCGGGGGAGGACAAGAGACCCAGTACTTC; cdr3_aa: CASSAGVSGGGQETQYF
clone_size: few; d_call: -; v_call: TRBV19; j_call: TRBJ1-5; cdr3_nt: TGTGCCAGTAGTATAGTGGGAGGGTATGACAATCAGCCCCAGCATTTT; cdr3_aa: CASSIVGGYDNQPQHF
clone_size: -; d_call: -; v_call: TRBV7-8; j_call: TRBJ2-1; cdr3_nt: TGTGCCAGCAGCTTACTAGGGCGGAGGACCTACAATGAGCAGTTCTTC; cdr3_aa: CASSLLGRRTYNEQFF
clone_size: -; d_call: -; v_call: TRBV6-2/TRBV6-3; j_call: TRBJ1-1; cdr3_nt: TGTGCCAGCAGCCCAAATGGCTACAGGGAGGCTTTCTTT; cdr3_aa: CASSPNGYREAFF
clone_size: once; d_call: TRBD2; v_call: TRBV5-4; j_call: TRBJ2-5; cdr3_nt: TGTGCCAGCAGCTTGATCGGGGGGGCTTCCGAGACCCAGTACTTC; cdr3_aa: CASSLIGGASETQYF
clone_size: -; d_call: TRBD1; v_call: TRBV2; j_call: TRBJ2-7; cdr3_nt: TGTGCCAGCAGGTTGGACAGGCTCTCCTACGAGCAGTACTTC; cdr3_aa: CASRLDRLSYEQYF
clone_size: -; d_call: -; v_call: TRBV6-5; j_call: TRBJ2-1; cdr3_nt: TGTGCCTCAGCACAAACTAGTCCTTACAATGAGCAGTTCTTC; cdr3_aa: CASAQTSPYNEQFF
clone_size: -; d_call: TRBD1; v_call: TRBV28; j_call: TRBJ2-3; cdr3_nt: TGTGCCAGCAGTTCTGGACAGGGGCATGCAGATACGCAGTATTTT; cdr3_aa: CASSSGQGHADTQYF
clone_size: -; d_call: TRBD1; v_call: TRBV5-1; j_call: TRBJ1-6; cdr3_nt: TGCGCCAGCAGCCTTGCCGAGGGGGCGTTTTCACCCCTCCACTTT; cdr3_aa: CASSLAEGAFSPLHF
clone_size: -; d_call: -; v_call: TRBV2; j_call: TRBJ1-3; cdr3_nt: TGTGCCAGCTATATGACAGAGCAAAGGAGTTATGGAAACACCATATATTTT; cdr3_aa: CASYMTEQRSYGNTIYF
clone_size: -; d_call: -; v_call: TRBV5-1; j_call: TRBJ1-2; cdr3_nt: TGCGCCAGCAGCTTGGGGAGGGGCAGGGACTATGGCTACACCTTC; cdr3_aa: CASSLGRGRDYGYTF
clone_size: -; d_call: TRBD2; v_call: TRBV23-1; j_call: TRBJ2-2; cdr3_nt: TGCGCCAGCACTTTAAGGACTAGCGGCCTAAACACCGGGGAGCTGTTTTTT; cdr3_aa: CASTLRTSGLNTGELFF
clone_size: -; d_call: TRBD2; v_call: TRBV5-6; j_call: TRBJ2-3; cdr3_nt: TGTGCCAGCAGCGGCGGGGGGGGCGCGGGCACAGATACGCAGTATTTT; cdr3_aa: CASSGGGGAGTDTQYF
clone_size: -; d_call: TRBD1; v_call: TRBV5-6; j_call: TRBJ1-1; cdr3_nt: TGTGCCAGCAGATATTGGGATGGACAGGGGAACACTGAAGCTTTCTTT; cdr3_aa: CASRYWDGQGNTEAFF
clone_size: -; d_call: -; v_call: TRBV7-9; j_call: TRBJ2-5; cdr3_nt: TGTGCCAGCAGCCCCCTCCAAGAGACCCAGTACTTC; cdr3_aa: CASSPLQETQYF
clone_size: -; d_call: -; v_call: TRBV7-7; j_call: TRBJ2-5; cdr3_nt: TGTGCCAGCAGCCGAGGGGGAGGGCCCCAAGAGACCCAGTACTTC; cdr3_aa: CASSRGGGPQETQYF